This is a list of T cell receptor beta chains from one sample in a study of cytomegalovirus exposure and HLA in healthy donors. Generated by immunoSEQ multiplex PCR, the TCRdb table keeps only in-frame clones and is missing some. The sample shows 150,000 to 200,000 clones, 75% to 85% of them seen only once. The sequenced sample consisted of PBMCs. Source of these receptors: a woman aged 18 to 35 in good health and CMV-seropositive. Each CDR3 is given with its conserved first and last residue. Each record gives: J gene, V gene, D gene, clone size, CDR3 protein, CDR3 DNA. The D gene is left open where the match is weak. Rows give clone size only sometimes, using once, few, many, or a class for an expanded clone.

j_call: TRBJ2-5
v_call: TRBV10-2
d_call: TRBD2
clone_size: NA
cdr3_aa: CASSERGGAQAQYF
cdr3_nt: TGCGCCAGCAGTGAGCGCGGGGGGGCCCAAGCCCAGTACTTC

j_call: TRBJ1-1
v_call: TRBV4-1
d_call: TRBD1
clone_size: NA
cdr3_aa: CASRWTGGTEAFF
cdr3_nt: TGCGCCAGCAGATGGACAGGGGGAACTGAAGCTTTCTTT

j_call: TRBJ1-5
v_call: TRBV12-5
d_call: NA
clone_size: NA
cdr3_aa: CASELGSGQPQHF
cdr3_nt: TGTGCTAGTGAGTTGGGCTCTGGTCAGCCCCAGCATTTT

j_call: TRBJ1-2
v_call: TRBV4-1
d_call: TRBD1
clone_size: NA
cdr3_aa: CASSQGQGPKPLYGYTF
cdr3_nt: TGCGCCAGCAGCCAAGGACAGGGCCCTAAGCCTCTCTATGGCTACACCTTC

j_call: TRBJ1-1
v_call: TRBV7-2
d_call: TRBD1
clone_size: few
cdr3_aa: CASSLERGGGLKAFF
cdr3_nt: TGTGCCAGCAGCTTAGAGAGAGGGGGCGGCCTAAAAGCTTTCTTT

j_call: TRBJ2-7
v_call: TRBV19
d_call: TRBD1
clone_size: few
cdr3_aa: CASSTGGTGHEQYF
cdr3_nt: TGTGCCAGTAGTACTGGCGGGACAGGCCACGAGCAGTACTTC

j_call: TRBJ2-5
v_call: TRBV29-1
d_call: TRBD2
clone_size: NA
cdr3_aa: CSGERTSGLQETQYF
cdr3_nt: TGCAGCGGGGAACGGACTAGCGGGCTCCAAGAGACCCAGTACTTC

j_call: TRBJ1-2
v_call: TRBV27
d_call: NA
clone_size: NA
cdr3_aa: CASSPLGYGYTF
cdr3_nt: TGTGCCAGCAGCCCGCTAGGCTATGGCTACACCTTC

j_call: TRBJ2-2
v_call: TRBV11-3
d_call: NA
clone_size: NA
cdr3_aa: CASSLRVSGELFF
cdr3_nt: TGTGCCAGCAGCCTCAGGGTATCCGGGGAGCTGTTTTTT

j_call: TRBJ2-3
v_call: TRBV7-2
d_call: NA
clone_size: NA
cdr3_aa: CASSPSTGRDTQYF
cdr3_nt: TGTGCCAGCAGCCCATCGACAGGAAGAGATACGCAGTATTTT

j_call: TRBJ2-5
v_call: TRBV4-2
d_call: NA
clone_size: few
cdr3_aa: CASSQVKMRETQYF
cdr3_nt: TGTGCCAGCAGCCAAGTTAAGATGCGGGAGACCCAGTACTTC

j_call: TRBJ1-5
v_call: TRBV7-2
d_call: TRBD1
clone_size: NA
cdr3_aa: CASSLEGAQGQPQHF
cdr3_nt: TGTGCCAGCAGCTTAGAGGGGGCCCAGGGACAGCCCCAGCATTTT

j_call: TRBJ1-1
v_call: TRBV7-3
d_call: TRBD1
clone_size: few
cdr3_aa: CASSSTGQGSEAFF
cdr3_nt: TGTGCCAGCAGCTCCACCGGACAGGGCTCTGAAGCTTTCTTT

j_call: TRBJ2-5
v_call: TRBV25-1
d_call: TRBD1
clone_size: NA
cdr3_aa: CASSAPDRVRETQYF
cdr3_nt: TGTGCCAGCAGTGCCCCGGACAGGGTCCGGGAGACCCAGTACTTC

j_call: TRBJ1-6
v_call: TRBV19
d_call: NA
clone_size: NA
cdr3_aa: CASSRIGSSYNSPLHF
cdr3_nt: TGTGCCAGTAGTAGGATTGGGAGCTCCTATAATTCACCCCTCCACTTT

j_call: TRBJ1-6
v_call: TRBV19
d_call: NA
clone_size: NA
cdr3_aa: CASSISRFDSRNNSPLHF
cdr3_nt: TGTGCCAGTAGTATATCCCGTTTTGACAGTAGAAATAATTCACCCCTCCACTTT

j_call: TRBJ1-1
v_call: TRBV2
d_call: NA
clone_size: NA
cdr3_aa: CASSEGIRRESEAFF
cdr3_nt: TGTGCCAGCAGTGAAGGGATTAGGAGGGAATCTGAAGCTTTCTTT

j_call: TRBJ1-2
v_call: TRBV23-1
d_call: TRBD1
clone_size: NA
cdr3_aa: CASSLDRWCVCYTF
cdr3_nt: TGCGCCAGCAGTCTGGACAGGTGGTGTGTATGCTACACCTTC

j_call: TRBJ1-2
v_call: TRBV18
d_call: NA
clone_size: NA
cdr3_aa: CASSPPGSGRNYGYTF
cdr3_nt: TGTGCCAGCTCACCCCCGGGATCAGGACGGAACTATGGCTACACCTTC

j_call: TRBJ1-1
v_call: TRBV2
d_call: NA
clone_size: NA
cdr3_aa: CASSDSGLGGTEAFF
cdr3_nt: TGTGCCAGCAGTGATTCGGGGCTAGGGGGCACTGAAGCTTTCTTT

j_call: TRBJ1-1
v_call: TRBV13
d_call: TRBD1
clone_size: NA
cdr3_aa: CASSSSGGTNTEAFF
cdr3_nt: TGTGCCAGCAGCTCCTCAGGGGGAACGAACACTGAAGCTTTCTTT

j_call: TRBJ2-7
v_call: TRBV10-3
d_call: TRBD2
clone_size: NA
cdr3_aa: CAIRRGGYEQYF
cdr3_nt: TGTGCCATCAGGCGGGGGGGCTACGAGCAGTACTTC

j_call: TRBJ1-2
v_call: TRBV18
d_call: NA
clone_size: NA
cdr3_aa: CASSPRQGQDGYTF
cdr3_nt: TGTGCCAGCTCACCAAGGCAGGGGCAAGATGGCTACACCTTC

j_call: TRBJ2-1
v_call: TRBV4-2
d_call: NA
clone_size: NA
cdr3_aa: CASSQGYGGEQFF
cdr3_nt: TGTGCCAGCAGCCAAGGCTACGGCGGTGAGCAGTTCTTC

j_call: TRBJ1-2
v_call: TRBV6-5
d_call: NA
clone_size: NA
cdr3_aa: CASSYADRIYGYTF
cdr3_nt: TGTGCCAGCAGTTACGCCGACAGGATCTATGGCTACACCTTC

j_call: TRBJ2-5
v_call: TRBV27
d_call: NA
clone_size: NA
cdr3_aa: CASSLEGRRETQYF
cdr3_nt: TGTGCCAGCAGTCTGGAGGGGAGAAGGGAGACCCAGTACTTC

j_call: TRBJ1-6
v_call: TRBV6-5
d_call: TRBD1
clone_size: NA
cdr3_aa: CASSSGTGYDSPLHF
cdr3_nt: TGTGCCAGCAGTTCCGGGACAGGGTATGATTCACCCCTCCACTTT

j_call: TRBJ1-2
v_call: TRBV27
d_call: TRBD1
clone_size: few
cdr3_aa: CASSVAGQGGYYGYTF
cdr3_nt: TGTGCCAGCAGTGTAGCGGGACAGGGTGGTTACTATGGCTACACCTTC

j_call: TRBJ1-6
v_call: TRBV6-1
d_call: TRBD1
clone_size: NA
cdr3_aa: CASRDRHRGLHF
cdr3_nt: TGTGCCAGCAGGGACCGGCACAGGGGTCTCCACTTT

j_call: TRBJ1-1
v_call: TRBV5-1
d_call: NA
clone_size: NA
cdr3_aa: CASSVYTTGDTEAFF
cdr3_nt: TGCGCCAGCAGCGTGTACACGACCGGGGACACTGAAGCTTTCTTT

j_call: TRBJ1-6
v_call: TRBV7-9
d_call: NA
clone_size: few
cdr3_aa: CASSLGGLRSPLHF
cdr3_nt: TGTGCCAGCAGCCTCGGAGGTCTCAGGTCACCCCTCCACTTT

j_call: TRBJ1-6
v_call: TRBV11-3
d_call: NA
clone_size: NA
cdr3_aa: CASSFSGRNSPLHF
cdr3_nt: TGTGCCAGCAGCTTCTCAGGGCGTAATTCACCCCTCCACTTT

j_call: TRBJ2-6
v_call: TRBV12-5
d_call: NA
clone_size: few
cdr3_aa: CASGQPQGLVGANVLTF
cdr3_nt: TGTGCTAGTGGTCAACCCCAGGGGTTAGTAGGGGCCAACGTCCTGACTTTC

j_call: TRBJ1-1
v_call: TRBV5-6
d_call: TRBD1
clone_size: once
cdr3_aa: CASTRQGRNTEAFF
cdr3_nt: TGTGCCAGCACCCGACAGGGGAGGAACACTGAAGCTTTCTTT

j_call: TRBJ1-5
v_call: TRBV19
d_call: NA
clone_size: NA
cdr3_aa: CASSPSSYQPQHF
cdr3_nt: TGTGCCAGTAGTCCCTCCTCCTATCAGCCCCAGCATTTT

j_call: TRBJ1-4
v_call: TRBV4-1
d_call: TRBD1
clone_size: NA
cdr3_aa: CASSPGGRSEKLFF
cdr3_nt: TGCGCCAGCAGCCCAGGGGGCCGGTCTGAAAAACTGTTTTTT

j_call: TRBJ1-2
v_call: TRBV11-3
d_call: TRBD1
clone_size: NA
cdr3_aa: CASSSSGQGDYGYTF
cdr3_nt: TGTGCCAGCAGCTCGTCGGGGCAGGGGGACTATGGCTACACCTTC

j_call: TRBJ2-5
v_call: TRBV5-4
d_call: TRBD2
clone_size: NA
cdr3_aa: CASSRGGDQETQYF
cdr3_nt: TGTGCCAGCAGTCGGGGGGGGGACCAAGAGACCCAGTACTTC

j_call: TRBJ1-4
v_call: TRBV19
d_call: NA
clone_size: NA
cdr3_aa: CASSIGGLREKLFF
cdr3_nt: TGTGCCAGTAGTATAGGGGGGCTTCGAGAAAAACTGTTTTTT

j_call: TRBJ2-6
v_call: TRBV2
d_call: NA
clone_size: NA
cdr3_aa: CARGRRESGANVLTF
cdr3_nt: TGTGCCAGGGGAAGAAGGGAGTCTGGGGCCAACGTCCTGACTTTC

j_call: TRBJ1-5
v_call: TRBV2
d_call: TRBD1
clone_size: NA
cdr3_aa: CASSDATGKEGPQHF
cdr3_nt: TGTGCCAGCAGTGACGCGACAGGGAAAGAAGGGCCCCAGCATTTT

j_call: TRBJ2-5
v_call: TRBV18
d_call: NA
clone_size: NA
cdr3_aa: CASSPQGWIEETQYF
cdr3_nt: TGTGCCAGCTCACCCCAGGGATGGATTGAAGAGACTCAGTACTTC

j_call: TRBJ1-4
v_call: TRBV28
d_call: NA
clone_size: NA
cdr3_aa: CASSLLAIRNEKLFF
cdr3_nt: TGTGCCAGCAGTTTACTGGCAATACGTAATGAAAAACTGTTTTTT

j_call: TRBJ2-1
v_call: TRBV6-1
d_call: NA
clone_size: NA
cdr3_aa: CASSEEVGFGELEQFF
cdr3_nt: TGTGCCAGCAGTGAAGAAGTAGGCTTCGGAGAGTTGGAGCAGTTCTTC

j_call: TRBJ1-4
v_call: TRBV19
d_call: NA
clone_size: NA
cdr3_aa: CASSILIERDPEKLFF
cdr3_nt: TGTGCCAGTAGTATTCTCATTGAGAGGGATCCTGAAAAACTGTTTTTT

j_call: TRBJ2-3
v_call: TRBV5-1
d_call: NA
clone_size: NA
cdr3_aa: CAGSSNWAGPNTQYF
cdr3_nt: TGCGCCGGCAGCTCCAATTGGGCAGGGCCGAATACGCAGTATTTT

j_call: TRBJ2-2
v_call: TRBV5-6
d_call: TRBD1
clone_size: NA
cdr3_aa: CASSLVDRGPHTGELFF
cdr3_nt: TGTGCCAGCAGCTTGGTTGACAGGGGCCCTCACACCGGGGAGCTGTTTTTT

j_call: TRBJ1-1
v_call: TRBV19
d_call: NA
clone_size: NA
cdr3_aa: CASGWGNTEAFF
cdr3_nt: TGTGCCAGTGGTTGGGGCAACACTGAAGCTTTCTTT

j_call: TRBJ2-7
v_call: TRBV5-1
d_call: NA
clone_size: NA
cdr3_aa: CASSLEGLTTNEQYF
cdr3_nt: TGCGCCAGCAGCTTGGAGGGGCTGACAACCAACGAGCAGTACTTC

j_call: TRBJ1-6
v_call: TRBV10-3
d_call: TRBD1
clone_size: NA
cdr3_aa: CAISPGTANSPLHF
cdr3_nt: TGTGCCATCAGTCCTGGGACAGCAAATTCACCCCTCCACTTT

j_call: TRBJ2-1
v_call: TRBV12-5
d_call: TRBD1
clone_size: NA
cdr3_aa: CASGLAQGADNEQFF
cdr3_nt: TGTGCTAGTGGTTTGGCCCAGGGGGCAGACAATGAGCAGTTCTTC

j_call: TRBJ1-1
v_call: TRBV5-6
d_call: TRBD1
clone_size: NA
cdr3_aa: CASTTLTQGAGTEAFF
cdr3_nt: TGTGCCAGCACCACTTTAACCCAGGGGGCTGGAACTGAAGCTTTCTTT

j_call: TRBJ2-2
v_call: TRBV9
d_call: TRBD2
clone_size: NA
cdr3_aa: CASSASGGVNTGELFF
cdr3_nt: TGTGCCAGCAGCGCTAGCGGGGGAGTAAACACCGGGGAGCTGTTTTTT

j_call: TRBJ1-2
v_call: TRBV2
d_call: NA
clone_size: once
cdr3_aa: CASKFGTAPINYGYTF
cdr3_nt: TGTGCCAGCAAGTTTGGAACAGCCCCTATTAACTATGGCTACACCTTC

j_call: TRBJ2-7
v_call: TRBV18
d_call: NA
clone_size: NA
cdr3_aa: CASSPGPNYEQYF
cdr3_nt: TGTGCCAGCTCACCCGGTCCGAACTACGAGCAGTACTTC